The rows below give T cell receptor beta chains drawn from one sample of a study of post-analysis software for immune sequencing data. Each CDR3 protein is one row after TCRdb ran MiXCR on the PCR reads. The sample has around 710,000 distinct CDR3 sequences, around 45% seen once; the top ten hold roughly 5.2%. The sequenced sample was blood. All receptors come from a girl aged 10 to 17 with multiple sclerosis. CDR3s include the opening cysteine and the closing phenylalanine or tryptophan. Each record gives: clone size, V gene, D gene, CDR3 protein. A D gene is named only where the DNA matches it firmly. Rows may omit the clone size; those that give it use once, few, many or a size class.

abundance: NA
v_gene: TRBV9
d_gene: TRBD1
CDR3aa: CASSHKTGFTEAFF

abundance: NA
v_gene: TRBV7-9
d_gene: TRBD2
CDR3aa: CASSPGTRLFQETQYF

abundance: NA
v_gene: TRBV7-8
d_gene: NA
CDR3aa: CASSLAYWALGDTQYF

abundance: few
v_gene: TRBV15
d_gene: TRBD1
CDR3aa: CATSRTGDPSYEQYF

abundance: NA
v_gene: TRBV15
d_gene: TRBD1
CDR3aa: CATALDRDTEAFF

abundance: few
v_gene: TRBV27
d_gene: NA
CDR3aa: CASSQASRDYGYTF

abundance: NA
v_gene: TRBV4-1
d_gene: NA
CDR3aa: CASSQDPGGRGAFF

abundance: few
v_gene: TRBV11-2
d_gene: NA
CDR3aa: CASSRGGGSLNEQYF

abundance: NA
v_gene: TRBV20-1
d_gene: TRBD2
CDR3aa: CSAAGLAGAQTQYF

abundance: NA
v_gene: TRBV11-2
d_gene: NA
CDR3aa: CASSLLARAYEQYF

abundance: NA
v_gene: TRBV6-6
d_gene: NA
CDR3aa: CASRLGQTSTDTQYF

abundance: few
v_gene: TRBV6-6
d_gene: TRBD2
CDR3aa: CASSYSPSGRETYEQYF

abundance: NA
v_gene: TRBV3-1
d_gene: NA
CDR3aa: CASSKGGTNLTLLEQFF

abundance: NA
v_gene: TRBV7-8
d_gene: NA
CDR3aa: CASSLVRQTRTLNEQFF